Sequencing of this TCR beta chain was carried out in a study of CD8 T cells in Susac syndrome. Random hexamers were used to reverse transcribe roughly 0.45 to 1 ug of RNA. Amplification of TCR beta CDR3 spanned 54 Vbeta and 13 Jbeta via immunoSEQ multiplex PCR. One entry per CDR3 protein, called by TCRdb with MiXCR from the immunoSEQ multiplex PCR reads. The sample has some 200,000 distinct CDR3 sequences, 85% to 95% seen once. This clonotype appeared a single time. Its matching antigen is unknown. The study used healthy donors as controls matched for age and sex. CDR1 is DFQATT and CDR2 is SNEGSKA in the germline V gene (reference sequence). V shed 5 bases and J shed 0 bases, with 12 bases lying between them. The CDR3 has 14 residues. Study-wide points: The study conceded that its TCR sequencing and HLA analysis involved relatively few individuals.

The chain recombines TRBV20-1 with TRBJ2-3; unclear D gene. This receptor was identified in a human donor in good health. Sample: CD4+ T cells from PBMCs. CDR3: CSARKESSTDTQYF. CDR3 bases: TGCAGTGCTCGCAAGGAATCTAGCACAGATACGCAGTATTTT.